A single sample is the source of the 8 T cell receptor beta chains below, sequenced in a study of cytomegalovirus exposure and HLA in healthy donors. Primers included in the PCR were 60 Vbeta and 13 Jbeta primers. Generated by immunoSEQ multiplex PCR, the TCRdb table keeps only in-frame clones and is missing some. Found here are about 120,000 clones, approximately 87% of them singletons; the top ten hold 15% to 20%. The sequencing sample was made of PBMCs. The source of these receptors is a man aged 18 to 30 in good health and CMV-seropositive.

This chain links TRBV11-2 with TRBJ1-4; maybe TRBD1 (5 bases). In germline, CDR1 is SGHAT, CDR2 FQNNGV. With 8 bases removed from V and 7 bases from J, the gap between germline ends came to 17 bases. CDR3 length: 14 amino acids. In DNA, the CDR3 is TGTGCCAGCGACTCCGGACATGTGGGTGAAAAACTGTTTTTT. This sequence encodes CASDSGHVGEKLFF.

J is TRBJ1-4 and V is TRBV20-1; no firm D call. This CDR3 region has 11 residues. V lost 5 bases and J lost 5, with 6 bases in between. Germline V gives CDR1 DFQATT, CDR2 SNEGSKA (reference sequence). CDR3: CSAGLNEKLFF. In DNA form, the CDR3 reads TGCAGTGCTGGACTAAATGAAAAACTGTTTTTT.

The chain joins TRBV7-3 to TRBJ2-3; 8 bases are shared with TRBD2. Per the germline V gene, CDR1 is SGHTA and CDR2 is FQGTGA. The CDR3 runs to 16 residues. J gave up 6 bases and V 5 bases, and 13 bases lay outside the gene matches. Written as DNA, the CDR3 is TGTGCCAGCAGCGCCACGGGGGCGGGGGGTTCCGATACGCAGTATTTT. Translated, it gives CASSATGAGGSDTQYF. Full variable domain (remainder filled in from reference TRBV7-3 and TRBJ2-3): GAGVSQTPSNKVTEKGKYVELRCDPISGHTALYWYRQSLGQGPEFLIYFQGTGAADDSGLPNDRFFAVRPEGSVSTLKIQRTERGDSAVYLCASSATGAGGSDTQYFGPGTRLTVL.

CDR3 in DNA: TGTGCCAGCAGTGACCCGGGAGCCGCCTACAATGAGCAGTTCTTC. This codes for CASSDPGAAYNEQFF. The rearrangement links TRBV28 to TRBJ2-1, with D perhaps matching TRBD2 (6 bases). CDR3 length: 15 residues. Germline CDR1 MDHEN, CDR2 SYDVKM. Trimming pared 5 bases from V and 2 bases from J, leaving 13 bases between.

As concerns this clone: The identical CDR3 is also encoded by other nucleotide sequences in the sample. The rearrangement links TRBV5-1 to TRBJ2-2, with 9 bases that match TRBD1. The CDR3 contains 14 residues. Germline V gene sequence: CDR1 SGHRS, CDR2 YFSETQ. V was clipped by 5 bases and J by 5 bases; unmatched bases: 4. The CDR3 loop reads CASSRDRETGELFF. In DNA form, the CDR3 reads TGCGCCAGCAGTCGGGACAGGGAAACCGGGGAGCTGTTTTTT.

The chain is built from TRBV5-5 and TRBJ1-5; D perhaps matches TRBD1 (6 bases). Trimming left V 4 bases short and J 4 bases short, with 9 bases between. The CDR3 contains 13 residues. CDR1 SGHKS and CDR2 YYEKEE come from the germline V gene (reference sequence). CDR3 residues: CASSQTGNQPQHF. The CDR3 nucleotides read TGTGCCAGCAGCCAAACAGGGAATCAGCCCCAGCATTTT.

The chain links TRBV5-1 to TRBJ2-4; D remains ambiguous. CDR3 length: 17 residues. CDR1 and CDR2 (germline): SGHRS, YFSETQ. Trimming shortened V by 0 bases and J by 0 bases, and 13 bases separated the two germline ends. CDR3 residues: CASSLVSEVEAKNIQYF. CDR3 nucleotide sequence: TGCGCCAGCAGCTTGGTGTCCGAGGTTGAAGCCAAAAACATTCAGTACTTC.

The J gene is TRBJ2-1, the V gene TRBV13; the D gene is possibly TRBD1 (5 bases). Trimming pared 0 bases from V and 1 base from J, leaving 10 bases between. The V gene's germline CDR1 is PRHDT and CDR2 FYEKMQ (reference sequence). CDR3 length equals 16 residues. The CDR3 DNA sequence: TGTGCCAGCAGCTTAGGGGGCAGGGATTCCTACAATGAGCAGTTCTTC. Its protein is CASSLGGRDSYNEQFF.